This T cell receptor (beta chain) was captured by sequencing in a study of shared clonotypes between healthy human individuals. About this clone: Its antigen is undetermined.

200 ng DNA, 25,000 to 35,000 T cell genomes, went into each sorted-subset replicate PCR. Sequenced by immunoSEQ multiplex PCR; TCRdb stores in-frame clones only, minus some. The repertoire has hundreds of thousands of clones, under 80% of them found once; the top ten carry over 1.5%. Whole-study results and caveats: Sharing of clonotypes among donors was expected to vary with sequencing depth.

Investigators divided CD4+ cells into CD45RA+ naive and CD45RA-negative memory subsets. V lost 5 bases, J lost 6 bases, and 18 bases lay in between. Germline V gene lookup returns CDR1 ENHRY and CDR2 SYGVKD. The CDR3 is 15 amino acids. The TCR was taken from a woman under 40 in good health. V usage is TRBV10-3 and J usage is TRBJ2-3; tentative D call: TRBD1 (5 bases). The sample consisted of memory CD4+ T cells sorted from blood. The sample's subset: CD45RA-negative fraction. For the CDR3, the DNA is TGTGCCATCAGTCACGGCGACAGCCCGAAGGATACGCAGTATTTT. Amino acid sequence: CAISHGDSPKDTQYF.